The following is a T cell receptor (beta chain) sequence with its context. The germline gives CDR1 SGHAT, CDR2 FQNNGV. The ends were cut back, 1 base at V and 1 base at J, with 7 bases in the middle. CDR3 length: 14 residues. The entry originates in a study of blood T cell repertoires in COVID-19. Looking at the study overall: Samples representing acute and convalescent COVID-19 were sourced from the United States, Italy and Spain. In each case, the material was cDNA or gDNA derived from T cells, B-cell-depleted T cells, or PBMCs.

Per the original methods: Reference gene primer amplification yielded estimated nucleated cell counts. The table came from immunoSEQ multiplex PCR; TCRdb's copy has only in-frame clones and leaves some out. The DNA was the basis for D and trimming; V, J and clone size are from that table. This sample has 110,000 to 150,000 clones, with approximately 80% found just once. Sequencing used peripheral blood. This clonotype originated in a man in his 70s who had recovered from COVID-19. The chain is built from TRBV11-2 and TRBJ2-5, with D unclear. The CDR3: CASSLVASQETQYF. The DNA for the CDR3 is TGTGCCAGCAGCTTAGTCGCTAGCCAAGAGACCCAGTACTTC.